The 20 T cell receptor beta chains given below trace back to one sample, sequenced in a study of blood T cell repertoires in COVID-19. The method was immunoSEQ multiplex PCR; TCRdb's version includes in-frame clones alone and lacks a portion of them. The sample records about 270,000 clones, roughly nine tenths being singletons. The specimen was PBMCs or T cells enriched from blood (not recorded which). Receptors were obtained from a woman between 18 and 29 years old who had recovered from COVID-19.

V usage is TRBV6-5 and J usage is TRBJ2-3; 12 nucleotides agree with TRBD2. Per the germline V gene, CDR1 is MNHEY and CDR2 is SVGAGI. The CDR3 loop spans 16 amino acids. V trimming: 4 bases; J trimming: 3 bases; junction bases outside the gene matches: 5. The CDR3 DNA is TGTGCCAGCAGTTCGCCTAGCGGGGGGGCTACAGATACGCAGTATTTT. Its protein product is CASSSPSGGATDTQYF.

The V call is TRBV5-1, the J call TRBJ2-7; 11 nucleotides match TRBD2. CDR1 is SGHRS and CDR2 is YFSETQ in the germline V gene. The CDR3 covers 16 residues. With 0 bases clipped from V and 3 bases from J, the junction kept 5 bases outside the gene matches. CDR3 in amino acids: CASSLGGTSGGYEQYF. For the CDR3, the DNA is TGCGCCAGCAGCTTGGGGGGAACTAGCGGGGGCTACGAGCAGTACTTC.

This clone was seen a handful of times. The gene calls are TRBV4-1 and TRBJ1-2; the D is unclear. The CDR3 sequence is 14 residues long. V lost 0 bases and J lost 2, with 7 bases in between. Germline V gene data show CDR1 as MGHRA and CDR2 as YSYEKL. CDR3 sequence reads: CASSQDGGNYGYTF. Written as DNA, the CDR3 is TGCGCCAGCAGCCAAGATGGCGGGAACTATGGCTACACCTTC.

This chain uses TRBV5-4 with TRBJ2-3, with 12 nucleotides matching TRBD2. The CDR3 covers 15 residues. The germline gives CDR1 SGHNT, CDR2 YYREEE (reference sequence). Trimming cost V 4 bases and J 5 bases; bases outside gene matches: 5. The CDR3 DNA follows: TGTGCCAGCAGCCGGACTAGCGGGGATAGAGATACGCAGTATTTT. Translating it yields CASSRTSGDRDTQYF.

J is TRBJ1-1 and V is TRBV5-1; 8 bases fit TRBD1. J was trimmed by 0 bases and V by 5 bases; bases with no gene match: 3. Germline values: CDR1 SGHRS, CDR2 YFSETQ. This CDR3 has 14 residues. CDR3 DNA: TGCGCCAGCAGATCGGGACAGGTGAACACTGAAGCTTTCTTT. It encodes CASRSGQVNTEAFF.

The chain couples TRBV5-4 to TRBJ2-7; TRBD2 matches 8 bases. The V gene's germline CDR1 is SGHNT and CDR2 YYREEE (reference sequence). This CDR3 region has 15 residues. Trimming at V came to 1 base and at J to 2 bases, leaving 5 bases not matched to a gene. The CDR3 DNA sequence: TGTGCCAGCAGCTTGCCCGGGGGGGACACCTACGAGCAGTACTTC. It codes for CASSLPGGDTYEQYF.

The gene calls are TRBV7-9 and TRBJ1-3, with 8 bases lining up with TRBD1. V trimming: 4 bases; J trimming: 2 bases; junction bases outside the gene matches: 4. CDR1 and CDR2 (germline): SEHNR, FQNEAQ (reference sequence). The CDR3 is 15 amino acids. CDR3 loop: CASSSDREPGNTIYF. In nucleotides, the CDR3 is TGTGCCAGCAGCTCGGACAGGGAGCCTGGAAACACCATATATTTT.

This sequence joins TRBV24-1 and TRBJ1-1; D gene uncertain. Germline CDR1 KGHDR, CDR2 SFDVKD. This CDR3 is 12 amino acids long. V dropped 4 bases and J dropped 0 bases, with 2 bases sitting between them. In nucleotides, the CDR3 is TGTGCCACCAGTGACTTGAACACTGAAGCTTTCTTT. This encodes CATSDLNTEAFF.

The chain couples TRBV19 to TRBJ2-7; 10 bases align to TRBD1. Germline trimming cut 3 bases from V and 6 bases from J; bases unmatched to any gene: 8. CDR3 size: 15 residues. The germline V gene encodes CDR1 LNHDA and CDR2 SQIVND (reference sequence). CDR3 sequence: CASSISGQGQTEQYF. The DNA of the CDR3 is TGTGCCAGTAGTATCTCGGGACAGGGGCAAACCGAGCAGTACTTC.

This clone appeared a single time. The V gene is TRBV5-5, the J gene TRBJ2-3; weak D call: TRBD1 (5 bases). V was trimmed by 0 bases and J by 6 bases, leaving 14 bases between them. The CDR3 is 15 residues long. Germline CDR1 and CDR2: SGHKS and YYEKEE (reference sequence). CDR3 in DNA: TGTGCCAGCAGCTTGGAGGTCAGGGCGTTGGATACGCAGTATTTT. Translated, it gives CASSLEVRALDTQYF.

The chain couples TRBV7-9 to TRBJ2-7; 9 nucleotides align to TRBD1. The CDR3 consists of 14 residues. In germline, CDR1 is SEHNR, CDR2 FQNEAQ (reference sequence). V lost 5 bases and J lost 5; bases outside the gene matches: 7. The CDR3 protein is CASSAGDRVNEQYF. In nucleotides, the CDR3 is TGTGCCAGCAGCGCAGGGGACAGGGTAAACGAGCAGTACTTC.

J is TRBJ2-1 and V is TRBV6-5, with a possible D match to TRBD2 (5 bases). The ends were cut back, 6 bases at V and 9 bases at J, with 12 bases in the middle. This CDR3 is 12 amino acids long. The germline V gene has CDR1 MNHEY and CDR2 SVGAGI. CDR3 sequence reads: CASSLPGGEQFF. In nucleotides, the CDR3 is TGTGCCAGCAGCCTTCCCGGAGGTGAGCAGTTCTTC.

J is TRBJ1-1 and V is TRBV7-2, with no clear D. The germline V gene encodes CDR1 SGHTA and CDR2 FQGNSA. V lost 1 base and J lost 6, with 15 bases in between. The CDR3 has 15 residues. The CDR3 DNA is TGTGCCAGCAGCTTAGGGCTAGGATTCTCGGCTGAAGCTTTCTTT. Translating gives CASSLGLGFSAEAFF.

The V gene is TRBV2, the J gene TRBJ1-6; a possible D gene is TRBD1 (6 bases). The CDR3 contains 17 residues. V gave up 2 bases and J gave up 2 bases, with 13 bases separating them. Looked up from germline, CDR1 is SNHLY and CDR2 is FYNNEI. The CDR3 nucleotides are TGTGCCAGCAGTGAAACACTGACAGGACCCTATAATTCACCCCTCCACTTT. Translating it yields CASSETLTGPYNSPLHF.

The chain couples TRBV15 to TRBJ1-1, with 11 positions matching TRBD1. Germline values: CDR1 LNHNV, CDR2 YYDKDF (reference sequence). The CDR3 runs to 15 residues. Unmatched junction bases numbered 5, after V lost 4 bases and J lost 4 bases. The CDR3 spells CATSIGGTGGTEAFF. CDR3 DNA: TGTGCCACCAGCATTGGGGGGACAGGGGGCACTGAAGCTTTCTTT.

V is TRBV5-1 and J is TRBJ2-1; D possibly corresponds to TRBD1 (5 bases). Per the germline V gene, CDR1 is SGHRS and CDR2 is YFSETQ. The CDR3 is 12 amino acids. The V end was cut by 2 bases, the J end by 14 bases, with 14 bases between. The DNA of the CDR3 is TGCGCCAGCAGCTTACTTCAGGGTATTGAGTTCTTC. Its protein product is CASSLLQGIEFF.

The V and J genes are TRBV11-3 and TRBJ2-7; 9 bases agree with TRBD1. J gave up 6 bases and V 3 bases, and 3 bases lay outside the gene matches. The CDR3 has 13 amino acids. The germline CDR1 and CDR2 sequences are SGHNT and YENEEA. The CDR3 region has the DNA TGTGCCAGCAGCTTCCGGGACAGGGCCGAGCAGTACTTC. It codes for CASSFRDRAEQYF.

The chain couples TRBV6-4 to TRBJ2-3; D may be TRBD2 (7 bases). The V gene lost 5 bases and the J gene lost 5 bases, with 17 bases spanning the gap. The CDR3 has 15 amino acids. CDR1 is MRHNA, CDR2 SNTAGT, per germline. The CDR3 DNA reads as TGTGCCAGCAGTCCCTCCGGGGGGCGTGGAGATACGCAGTATTTT. Amino acid sequence: CASSPSGGRGDTQYF.

The chain recombines TRBV11-2 with TRBJ1-2; D perhaps matches TRBD1 (5 bases). Per germline, CDR1 SGHAT and CDR2 FQNNGV. V shed 3 bases and J shed 5 bases, with 16 bases lying between them. The CDR3 extends over 15 amino acids. CDR3 protein: CASSLGGSDPYGYTF. CDR3 DNA sequence: TGTGCCAGCAGCTTGGGGGGGTCAGACCCTTATGGCTACACCTTC.

This sequence joins TRBV15 and TRBJ1-4; 7 nucleotides match TRBD1. The CDR3 consists of 14 residues. J lost 8 bases, V lost 5 bases, and 8 bases had no gene match. Germline V gene sequence: CDR1 LNHNV, CDR2 YYDKDF (reference sequence). CDR3 sequence: CATSPLQGREKLFF. The CDR3 DNA reads as TGTGCCACCAGCCCCCTACAGGGGCGGGAAAAACTGTTTTTT.